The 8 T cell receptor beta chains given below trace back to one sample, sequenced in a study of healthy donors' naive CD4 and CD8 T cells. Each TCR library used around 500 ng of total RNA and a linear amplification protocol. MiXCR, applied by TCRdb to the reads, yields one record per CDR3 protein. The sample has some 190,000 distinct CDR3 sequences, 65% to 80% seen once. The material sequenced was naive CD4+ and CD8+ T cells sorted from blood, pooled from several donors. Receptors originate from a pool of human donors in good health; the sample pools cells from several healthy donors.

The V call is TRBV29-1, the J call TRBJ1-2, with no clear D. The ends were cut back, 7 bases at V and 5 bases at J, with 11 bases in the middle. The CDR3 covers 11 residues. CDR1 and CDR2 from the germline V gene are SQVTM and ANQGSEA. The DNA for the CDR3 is TGCAGCGATAGAGCAAGATATGGCTACACCTTC. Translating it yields CSDRARYGYTF.

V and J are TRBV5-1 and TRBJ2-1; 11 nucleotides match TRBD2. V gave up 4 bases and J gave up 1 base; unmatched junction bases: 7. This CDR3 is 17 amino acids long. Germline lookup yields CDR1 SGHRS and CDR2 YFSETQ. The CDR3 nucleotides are TGCGCCAGCAGCCCCACGACTAGCGGGGTTTCCTACAATGAGCAGTTCTTC. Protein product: CASSPTTSGVSYNEQFF.

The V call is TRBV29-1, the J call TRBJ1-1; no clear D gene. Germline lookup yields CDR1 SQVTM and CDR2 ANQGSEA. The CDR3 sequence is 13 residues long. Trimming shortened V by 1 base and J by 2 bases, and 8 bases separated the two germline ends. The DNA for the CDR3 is TGCAGCGTTGAAGGCAGATCTAACACTGAAGCTTTCTTT. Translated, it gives CSVEGRSNTEAFF.

The CDR3 DNA sequence: TGTGCCAGCGGGCTCGGCTCCCGCAATCAGCCCCAGCATTTT. It is translated as CASGLGSRNQPQHF. J is TRBJ1-5 and V is TRBV27; D is unclear. The V end lost 8 bases, the J end lost 2 bases, and 13 bases lay between the germline ends. The CDR3 has 14 amino acids. Germline lookup yields CDR1 MNHEY and CDR2 SMNVEV (reference sequence).

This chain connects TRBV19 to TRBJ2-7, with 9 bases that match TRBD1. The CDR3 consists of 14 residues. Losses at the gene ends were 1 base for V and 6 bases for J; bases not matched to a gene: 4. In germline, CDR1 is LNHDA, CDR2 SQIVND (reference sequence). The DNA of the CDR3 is TGTGCCAGTAGTATAGCCGGGACAGGGCGCGAGCAGTACTTC. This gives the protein CASSIAGTGREQYF.

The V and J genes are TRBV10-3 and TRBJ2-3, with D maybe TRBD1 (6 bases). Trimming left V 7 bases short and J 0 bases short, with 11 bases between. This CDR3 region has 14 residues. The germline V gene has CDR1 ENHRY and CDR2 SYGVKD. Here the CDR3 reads CAIKGDVSTDTQYF. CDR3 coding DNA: TGTGCCATCAAGGGGGACGTAAGCACAGATACGCAGTATTTT.

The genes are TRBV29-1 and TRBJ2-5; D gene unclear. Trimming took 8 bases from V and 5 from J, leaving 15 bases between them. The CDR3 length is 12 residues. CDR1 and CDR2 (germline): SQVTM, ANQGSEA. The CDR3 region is CSTPNVGETQYF. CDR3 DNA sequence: TGCAGCACCCCGAACGTCGGGGAGACCCAGTACTTC.

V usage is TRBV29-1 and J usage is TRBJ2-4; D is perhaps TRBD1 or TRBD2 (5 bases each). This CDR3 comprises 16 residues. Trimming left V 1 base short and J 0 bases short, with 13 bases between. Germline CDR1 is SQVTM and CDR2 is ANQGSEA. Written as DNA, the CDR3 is TGCAGCGTTGAAGCCTGGGACCCCGTAGCCAAAAACATTCAGTACTTC. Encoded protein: CSVEAWDPVAKNIQYF.